This T cell receptor beta chain is drawn from a study of T cells in Graves' hyperthyroidism and ophthalmopathy. Amplified TCR beta CDR3 regions derived from RNA transcripts. Primed by the HTBI set, a first-round RT-PCR was run on the TCR CDR3. MiXCR was run by TCRdb on the multiplex PCR reads, yielding one entry per CDR3 protein. The table includes around 240,000 distinct CDR3 sequences, 13% to 15% detected once. Germline CDR1 ENHRY, CDR2 SYGVKD. The V end was cut by 5 bases, the J end by 1 base, with 9 bases between. This CDR3 region has 13 residues. As concerns this clonotype: Antigen specificity is unknown.

Study-wide results and limits: Blood also held most thyroid clonotypes expanded beyond 0.001.

Patients were aged 18 to 65, had disease duration under 2 months, and had newly diagnosed hyperthyroidism. The blood sample was taken at first hyperthyroidism diagnosis, before any ophthalmopathy symptoms. The chain employs TRBV10-3 and TRBJ2-7; D may correspond to TRBD1 or TRBD2 (5 bases each). The clonotype comes from a middle-aged woman with Graves' hyperthyroidism that later progressed to Graves' ophthalmopathy. Sequencing was performed on blood. The chain's CDR3 is CAISKGPSYEQYF. CDR3 DNA sequence: TGTGCCATCAGTAAGGGACCATCCTACGAGCAGTACTTC.